Described below is a single T cell receptor (beta chain) sequence and its context. The source of the sample is a study of blood T cell repertoires in COVID-19. Study overall: The United States, Italy and Spain provided the acute and convalescent COVID-19 samples. From T cells, B-cell-depleted T cells, or PBMCs came the material, which was cDNA or gDNA.

In the original processing: Cell counts per sample came from amplifying reference gene primers. Clones were sequenced by immunoSEQ multiplex PCR, and TCRdb holds only the in-frame ones, with some missing. V and J calls plus clone size are reproduced from that table; the DNA served to infer D and trimming. This sample has roughly 230,000 clones, with 80% to 95% found just once. With 8 bases removed from V and 1 base from J, the gap between germline ends came to 8 bases. The germline gives CDR1 MGHDK, CDR2 SYGVNS. CDR3 length: 13 amino acids. Those enrolled in Seattle joined during active infection and were followed longitudinally afterward.

The J gene is TRBJ2-2, the V gene TRBV25-1; D not certain. This TCR derives from a man aged 25 to 40 with COVID-19, enrolled during active disease. Sample: peripheral blood. CDR3: CASRPGNTGELFF. CDR3 coding DNA: TGTGCCAGCCGACCAGGGAACACCGGGGAGCTGTTTTTT.